This TCR beta chain appears in the sequencing data of a study of T cells in Graves' hyperthyroidism and ophthalmopathy. This clonotype was observed many times. This CDR3 has 17 residues. The ends lost 2 bases at V and 1 base at J; junction bases unmatched: 11. Germline V gene lookup returns CDR1 GTSNPN and CDR2 SVGIG (reference sequence). Pregnant or lactating patients were excluded, as were those with uncontrolled infection or other autoimmune disease. Regions amplified from RNA transcripts were the TCR beta CDR3 regions. The study used the HTBI primer set for a first-round RT-PCR of the TCR CDR3. TCRdb passed the multiplex PCR reads through MiXCR, listing each CDR3 protein once. The sample lists over 200,000 distinct CDR3 sequences; 18% were seen once.

Material for sequencing was blood. The TCR comes from a man in his forties with Graves' hyperthyroidism. V and J are TRBV30 and TRBJ2-3; 8 bases line up with TRBD2. CDR3 coding DNA: TGTGCCTGGAGTTATAAGAGCGGGGGAGGGGGCACAGATACGCAGTATTTT. Translated: CAWSYKSGGGGTDTQYF.